These T cell receptor beta chains were read from a single sample in a study of blood T cell repertoires in COVID-19. Measured with immunoSEQ multiplex PCR; TCRdb has only the in-frame clones, and not every one. In the table there are under 300,000 clones, roughly 86% of which are singletons. The sequenced sample consisted of peripheral blood. These receptors came from a woman aged 30 to 39 with acute or convalescent COVID-19. Each CDR3 is given with its conserved first and last residue. The D gene is left open where the match is weak. Some rows have no size entry. The others give once, few or many, or a class for an expanded clone.

d_gene: NA; v_gene: TRBV9; abundance: NA; j_gene: TRBJ1-3; CDR3aa: CASSVDSFSGNTIYF; CDR3nt: TGTGCCAGCAGCGTGGACAGTTTCTCTGGAAACACCATATATTTT
d_gene: NA; v_gene: TRBV6-5; abundance: NA; j_gene: TRBJ2-1; CDR3aa: CASSYSGSDSYNEQFF; CDR3nt: TGTGCCAGCAGTTACTCTGGTAGCGACTCCTACAATGAGCAGTTCTTC
d_gene: TRBD1; v_gene: TRBV7-9; abundance: NA; j_gene: TRBJ1-1; CDR3aa: CASSPDGQGFTEAFF; CDR3nt: TGTGCCAGCAGCCCCGATGGACAGGGATTCACTGAAGCTTTCTTT
d_gene: TRBD1; v_gene: TRBV7-9; abundance: once; j_gene: TRBJ1-6; CDR3aa: CASSTYGQASPLHF; CDR3nt: TGTGCCAGCAGCACTTACGGACAGGCGTCACCCCTCCACTTT
d_gene: TRBD2; v_gene: TRBV29-1; abundance: few; j_gene: TRBJ2-1; CDR3aa: CSVPDLGLAGGTWRGNEQFF; CDR3nt: TGCAGCGTCCCTGACTTGGGACTAGCGGGAGGGACCTGGCGGGGCAATGAGCAGTTCTTC
d_gene: TRBD2; v_gene: TRBV27; abundance: NA; j_gene: TRBJ2-4; CDR3aa: CASSFGGSGNIQYF; CDR3nt: TGTGCCAGCAGTTTCGGGGGGTCTGGAAACATTCAGTACTTC
d_gene: TRBD2; v_gene: TRBV11-2; abundance: once; j_gene: TRBJ2-1; CDR3aa: CASSSGLAGVNEQFF; CDR3nt: TGTGCCAGCAGCTCCGGACTAGCGGGAGTGAATGAGCAGTTCTTC
d_gene: NA; v_gene: TRBV11-3; abundance: NA; j_gene: TRBJ2-5; CDR3aa: CASSLGLSSGGREETQYF; CDR3nt: TGTGCCAGCAGCTTAGGACTCTCGAGCGGAGGTCGCGAAGAGACCCAGTACTTC
d_gene: NA; v_gene: TRBV30; abundance: NA; j_gene: TRBJ1-1; CDR3aa: CAWSELFF; CDR3nt: TGTGCCTGGAGTGAGCTTTTCTTT
d_gene: TRBD2; v_gene: TRBV7-2; abundance: NA; j_gene: TRBJ2-1; CDR3aa: CASSLGLAGGPGNEQFF; CDR3nt: TGTGCCAGCAGCTTAGGACTAGCGGGAGGGCCGGGGAATGAGCAGTTCTTC
d_gene: NA; v_gene: TRBV18; abundance: once; j_gene: TRBJ2-3; CDR3aa: CASSPLKGPRALDTQYF; CDR3nt: TGTGCCAGCTCACCACTGAAGGGGCCGCGTGCTCTGGATACGCAGTATTTT
d_gene: NA; v_gene: TRBV6-6; abundance: NA; j_gene: TRBJ1-2; CDR3aa: CASSYPDSLYF; CDR3nt: TGTGCCAGCAGTTACCCGGACAGCCTATACTTC
d_gene: NA; v_gene: TRBV5-6; abundance: NA; j_gene: TRBJ2-7; CDR3aa: CASSRSARAGEQYF; CDR3nt: TGTGCCAGCAGCCGCTCGGCGCGGGCCGGGGAGCAGTACTTC
d_gene: NA; v_gene: TRBV11-2; abundance: NA; j_gene: TRBJ1-4; CDR3aa: CASSLGGTANEKLFF; CDR3nt: TGTGCCAGCAGCTTAGGGGGCACGGCTAATGAAAAACTGTTTTTT
d_gene: NA; v_gene: TRBV7-2; abundance: NA; j_gene: TRBJ1-5; CDR3aa: CASSVLYSNQPQHF; CDR3nt: TGTGCCAGCAGCGTTCTATATAGCAATCAGCCCCAGCATTTT
d_gene: NA; v_gene: TRBV4-1; abundance: NA; j_gene: TRBJ2-7; CDR3aa: CASSQSTGSSYEQYF; CDR3nt: TGCGCCAGCAGCCAATCCACAGGGTCCTCCTACGAGCAGTACTTC
d_gene: TRBD1; v_gene: TRBV29-1; abundance: once; j_gene: TRBJ1-5; CDR3aa: CSVRQGREPQHF; CDR3nt: TGCAGCGTTAGACAGGGGAGGGAGCCCCAGCATTTT
d_gene: NA; v_gene: TRBV11-3; abundance: NA; j_gene: TRBJ2-3; CDR3aa: CASSWLRAGADTQYF; CDR3nt: TGTGCCAGCAGCTGGCTTCGGGCGGGCGCAGATACGCAGTATTTT